This T cell receptor beta chain originates from a study of OX40 agonist ivuxolimab in advanced cancers. The study, taken as a whole, reports: CD8+ T cells showed, on average, more clonal expansion than CD4+ cells.

In regard to this clone: Its antigen is not identified.

The data were produced by immunoSEQ multiplex PCR, yet TCRdb's version contains in-frame clones alone and is incomplete. The table shows 55,000 to 80,000 clones, with roughly four fifths occurring only once. The sequencing here drew on CD4+ or CD8+ T cells sorted from blood, taken in a trial of the OX40 agonist ivuxolimab. This clonotype originated in an adult with an advanced solid tumor such as melanoma, head and neck, liver or kidney cancer.

The CDR3 DNA reads TGTGCCAGCAGCTTAGGAGAGGGCGTCGCCGCCCACGAGCAGTACTTC. Translated, it gives CASSLGEGVAAHEQYF. The V call is TRBV7-2, the J call TRBJ2-7; perhaps TRBD2 as D (5 bases). Germline-derived CDR1 and CDR2 are SGHTA and FQGNSA. This CDR3 comprises 16 residues. V shed 1 base and J shed 5 bases, with 18 bases lying between them.